Included here is one T cell receptor (beta chain) sequence, with context. All donors participated as healthy donors of bone marrow. This entry belongs to a study of cytomegalovirus exposure and HLA in healthy donors. 60 Vbeta and 13 Jbeta primers were used in PCR. Some clones are missing from TCRdb's copy, which holds only in-frame ones; the method was immunoSEQ multiplex PCR. The table has about 55,000 clones, roughly four fifths seen once; the top ten hold around 1.4%. The receptor was derived from a man under 40 in good health and CMV-seronegative. Sequenced sample: PBMCs.

CDR3 protein: CASSLDRGPTEAFF. The DNA for the CDR3 is TGTGCCAGCAGCTTAGACAGGGGGCCCACTGAAGCTTTCTTT. This chain connects TRBV5-4 to TRBJ1-1, with TRBD1 identical over 10 bases. Germline V gene lookup returns CDR1 SGHNT and CDR2 YYREEE (reference sequence). CDR3 length equals 14 residues. V lost 2 bases to trimming and J lost 4 bases; unmatched junction nucleotides: 2.